Here is one T cell receptor (beta chain) with its context. The data were taken from a study of CD8 T cells in Susac syndrome. Germline assignment: CDR1 LGHNA and CDR2 YNFKEQ. The V end lost 2 bases, the J end lost 2 bases, and 12 bases lay between the germline ends. The CDR3 is made up of 15 amino acids. When the RNA was reverse transcribed, random hexamers were used with an input of about 0.5 to 1 ug. Coverage of TCR beta CDR3 amplification by immunoSEQ multiplex PCR extended to 54 Vbeta and 13 Jbeta. Via MiXCR, TCRdb re-called the immunoSEQ multiplex PCR reads, giving one row per CDR3 protein. The sample records more than 120,000 distinct CDR3 sequences, approximately 95% being singletons. TCR beta was sequenced from blood CD8+ and CD4+ T cells. Controls were age- and sex-matched healthy donors.

This TCR derives from a human donor in good health. The specimen was CD4+ T cells from PBMCs. The chain has TRBV4-2 and TRBJ2-5; D is possibly TRBD1 (5 bases). For the CDR3, the DNA is TGTGCCAGCAGCCAAATTCGACAGCTGCAAGAGACCCAGTACTTC. Residues: CASSQIRQLQETQYF.